A selection of T cell receptor beta chains follows, all from one sample in a study of blood T cell repertoires in COVID-19. Clones were sequenced by immunoSEQ multiplex PCR, and TCRdb holds only the in-frame ones, with some missing. The sample includes over 200,000 clones, 80% to 85% of them seen just once. Sequencing input: PBMCs or T cells enriched from blood (not recorded which). These TCRs come from a woman between 40 and 55 years old who had recovered from COVID-19. Each CDR3 is given with its conserved first and last residue. D genes are given only for firm matches. Size is omitted from some rows. Given values are once, few, many or a class for expanded clones.

D gene | clone size | J gene | V gene | CDR3 DNA | CDR3 protein
NA | NA | TRBJ1-1 | TRBV13 | TGTGCCAGCAGCTTATTTAGGGGTGAAGCTTTCTTT | CASSLFRGEAFF
NA | NA | TRBJ2-7 | TRBV6-5 | TGTGCCAGCTCGACTGGTAGCTCCTACGAGCAGTACTTC | CASSTGSSYEQYF
TRBD1 | NA | TRBJ1-5 | TRBV19 | TGTGCCAGTAGTCAGGGGGGACAGGGAGGTCAGCCCCAGCATTTT | CASSQGGQGGQPQHF
TRBD2 | NA | TRBJ2-1 | TRBV4-1 | TGCGCCAGCAGCCATTCACTTAGCGGGAGCCCCTACAATGAGCAGTTCTTC | CASSHSLSGSPYNEQFF
NA | NA | TRBJ1-1 | TRBV19 | TGTGCCGTGAGGGCGCCGAACACTGAAGCTTTCTTT | CAVRAPNTEAFF
TRBD1 | NA | TRBJ2-3 | TRBV5-4 | TGTGCCAGCAGCTCCAGGACAGGGTTTAGCACAGATACGCAGTATTTT | CASSSRTGFSTDTQYF
TRBD1 | NA | TRBJ1-1 | TRBV4-2 | TGTGCCAGCAGCCAAGCCCGGACAGGGCGCACTGAAGCTTTCTTT | CASSQARTGRTEAFF
TRBD1 | NA | TRBJ2-7 | TRBV19 | TGTGCCAGTAGAACCGGGACAGGGCGCGAGCAGTACTTC | CASRTGTGREQYF
NA | NA | TRBJ1-3 | TRBV30 | TGTGCCCTGACAGAATCTGGAAACACCATATATTTT | CALTESGNTIYF
NA | NA | TRBJ1-4 | TRBV28 | TGTGCCAGCAGTACCCCGGAGGAAACTAATGAAAAACTGTTTTTT | CASSTPEETNEKLFF
NA | NA | TRBJ1-1 | TRBV2 | TGTGCCAGCAGGGCCGACGGGTCAGCTGAAGCTTTCTTT | CASRADGSAEAFF
NA | once | TRBJ1-6 | TRBV18 | TGTGCCAGCTCAACAGATAATTCACCCCTCCACTTT | CASSTDNSPLHF
TRBD1 | NA | TRBJ2-5 | TRBV19 | TGTGCCAGTAGTATTAGGACAGGGATCCAAGAGACCCAGTACTTC | CASSIRTGIQETQYF
TRBD2 | NA | TRBJ2-1 | TRBV10-3 | TGTGCCATCAGCCCCGGGATAGCGGGAGCCTACGCCTACAATGAGCAGTTCTTC | CAISPGIAGAYAYNEQFF
TRBD1 | NA | TRBJ1-1 | TRBV19 | TGTGCCAGTAGTAGGGGACAGGGGAACACTGAAGCTTTCTTT | CASSRGQGNTEAFF
TRBD2 | NA | TRBJ2-3 | TRBV7-2 | TGTGCCAGCAGCCCCCAGCTAGCGGGAGGGCCTGGGGATACGCAGTATTTT | CASSPQLAGGPGDTQYF
NA | once | TRBJ2-3 | TRBV11-3 | TGTGCCAGCACCCTGACAGGAGTAGATACGCAGTATTTT | CASTLTGVDTQYF
TRBD1 | NA | TRBJ1-4 | TRBV9 | TGTGCCAGCAGCACGTTGGACAGGCCCGATAATGAAAAACTGTTTTTT | CASSTLDRPDNEKLFF
NA | NA | TRBJ2-3 | TRBV24-1 | TGTGCCACCAGTGATCCCGAGATTTTCGCAGATACGCAGTATTTT | CATSDPEIFADTQYF
NA | few | TRBJ2-2 | TRBV6-5 | TGTGCCAGCAGTCCAACAGGGACGAACACCGGGGAGCTGTTTTTT | CASSPTGTNTGELFF
NA | NA | TRBJ2-1 | TRBV19 | TGTGCCAGTAGTGTCCCTCCCTACAATGAGCAGTTCTTC | CASSVPPYNEQFF
TRBD1 | NA | TRBJ2-1 | TRBV28 | TGTGCCAGCAGACCGCCGGGACAGGTTATGAATGAGCAGTTCTTC | CASRPPGQVMNEQFF
NA | NA | TRBJ1-1 | TRBV5-1 | TGCGCCAGCAGCTTGTTTCCCAGACGGGAGATGAACACTGAAGCTTTCTTT | CASSLFPRREMNTEAFF
TRBD2 | NA | TRBJ2-7 | TRBV18 | TGTGCCAGCTCAAAAGACGGCGGGAGCTACGAGCAGTACTTC | CASSKDGGSYEQYF
NA | NA | TRBJ2-3 | TRBV7-2 | TGTGCCAGCAGTCAAACAGGGCGCCCAGATACGCAGTATTTT | CASSQTGRPDTQYF
NA | NA | TRBJ1-3 | TRBV6-5 | TGTGCCAGCAGATTGGACAGTGGAAACACCATATATTTT | CASRLDSGNTIYF
NA | NA | TRBJ1-1 | TRBV4-1 | TGCGCCAGCAGCCAATGGTCGGGGGGCACTGAAGCTTTCTTT | CASSQWSGGTEAFF
TRBD1 | NA | TRBJ1-1 | TRBV6-5 | TGTGCCAGCAGTTACTCGACAGGGGCGAACACTGAAGCTTTCTTT | CASSYSTGANTEAFF
TRBD1 | few | TRBJ1-1 | TRBV29-1 | TGCAGCGTTGGGACAGGGGGCGCTGGGACTGAAGCTTTCTTT | CSVGTGGAGTEAFF
NA | NA | TRBJ2-2 | TRBV6-5 | TGTGCCAGCAGGATGGGGACATTGAACACCGGGGAGCTGTTTTTT | CASRMGTLNTGELFF
TRBD2 | once | TRBJ2-7 | TRBV28 | TGTGCCAGCAGTTTAGCTAGCGGGAGGGCCCACGAGCAGTACTTC | CASSLASGRAHEQYF
NA | NA | TRBJ2-2 | TRBV2 | TGTGCCAGCAGTAGTTCGGGATTCGGGGAGCTGTTTTTT | CASSSSGFGELFF
NA | NA | TRBJ1-5 | TRBV19 | TGTGCCTCAAGTCCTAGGACAGTATATAGCAATCAGCCCCAGCATTTT | CASSPRTVYSNQPQHF
TRBD1 | NA | TRBJ1-2 | TRBV10-1 | TGCGCCAGCAGTGAGTCTCGTAATCAGGGGGCGGTTGGCTACACCTTC | CASSESRNQGAVGYTF
TRBD2 | NA | TRBJ2-3 | TRBV30 | TGTGCCTGGGGGACTAGCGGGATAAGAAATACGCAGTATTTT | CAWGTSGIRNTQYF
NA | NA | TRBJ2-7 | TRBV21-1 | TGTGCCAGCAGCCTCCTAGCGGGAGGGCCATACGAGCAGTACTTC | CASSLLAGGPYEQYF
NA | NA | TRBJ2-5 | TRBV30 | TGTGCCTGGAGTGTAGAGAGTTACGGGATGGAGACCCAGTACTTC | CAWSVESYGMETQYF
TRBD1 | NA | TRBJ1-6 | TRBV5-4 | TGTGCCAGCAGCTCCAGAGGGGGCGCTTCACCCCTCCACTTT | CASSSRGGASPLHF
NA | NA | TRBJ2-3 | TRBV27 | TGTGCCAGCAAGGGGGATACGCAGTATTTT | CASKGDTQYF
TRBD1 | few | TRBJ2-2 | TRBV30 | TGTGCCTGGAGCCATCCGGGACAGGGGGCCGGGGAGCTGTTTTTT | CAWSHPGQGAGELFF
NA | NA | TRBJ2-5 | TRBV29-1 | TGCAGCGTTGAGAAGCTAAGAGAGACCCAGTACTTC | CSVEKLRETQYF
TRBD1 | NA | TRBJ1-1 | TRBV2 | TGTGCCAGCAGTGCAGGGGGCTGGACTGAAGCTTTCTTT | CASSAGGWTEAFF
NA | NA | TRBJ1-4 | TRBV4-3 | TGCGCCAGCAGCCGAGTGACAGGCAGTAATGAAAAACTGTTTTTT | CASSRVTGSNEKLFF
NA | NA | TRBJ1-1 | TRBV10-2 | TGCGCCAGCAGTGAATGGGGTCCCGGGGTAGCTTTCTTT | CASSEWGPGVAFF
TRBD2 | NA | TRBJ2-2 | TRBV19 | TGTGCCAGTAGTACTCTAGCGGGAGGGCCGCGAGCCGGGGAGCTGTTTTTT | CASSTLAGGPRAGELFF
TRBD2 | few | TRBJ2-1 | TRBV3-1/TRBV3-2 | TGTGCCAGCAGCCTGACTAGCGGGAGGCAAGTTGAGCAGTTCTTC | CASSLTSGRQVEQFF
NA | once | TRBJ2-2 | TRBV30 | TGTGCCTGGAGTGTACTAGTGGGGGCTTGGAACACCGGGGAGCTGTTTTTT | CAWSVLVGAWNTGELFF
TRBD2 | NA | TRBJ2-1 | TRBV7-2 | TGTGCCAGCAGCTTAGGGACTAGCGGGAGAAATGAGCAGTTCTTC | CASSLGTSGRNEQFF
NA | once | TRBJ2-5 | TRBV24-1 | TGTGCCACCAGTGAGGGGGGAGAAGAGACCCAGTACTTC | CATSEGGEETQYF
NA | NA | TRBJ2-1 | TRBV29-1 | TGCAGCGTTGAAGTTATACGGGACTTGCTTCTGGATGAGCAGTTCTTC | CSVEVIRDLLLDEQFF